Listed here are 11 T cell receptor beta chains from one sample, sequenced in a study of blood T cell repertoires in COVID-19. Sequenced by immunoSEQ multiplex PCR; TCRdb stores in-frame clones only, minus some. The sample shows about 73,000 clones, about 91% of them seen only once. What was sequenced was peripheral blood. Receptors were obtained from a man older than 75 with acute or convalescent COVID-19.

The genes are TRBV18 and TRBJ2-1, with 14 bases lining up with TRBD2. The CDR3 has 15 amino acids. The J segment lost 6 bases and the V segment lost 6 bases, leaving 4 bases of the junction unmatched. Germline V gene sequence: CDR1 KGHSH, CDR2 LQKENI. CDR3 DNA: TGTGCCAGCTCGCCCGGACTAGCGGGAGGCAATGAGCAGTTCTTC. Its translation: CASSPGLAGGNEQFF.

The rearrangement uses TRBV6-5 and TRBJ2-2; D is uncertain. Trimming took 8 bases from V and 4 from J, leaving 8 bases between them. Germline V gene lookup returns CDR1 MNHEY and CDR2 SVGAGI. CDR3 length: 12 residues. CDR3 sequence (DNA): TGTGCCAGCGGAGCATTCACCGGGGAGCTGTTTTTT. This gives the protein CASGAFTGELFF.

This clone was seen only once. The rearrangement joins TRBV2 to TRBJ1-2; D call uncertain. This CDR3 is 15 amino acids long. Deletions cut 1 base from V and 4 bases from J, with 13 bases between. Per the germline V gene, CDR1 is SNHLY and CDR2 is FYNNEI. The CDR3 sequence: CASSEGGGKVYGYTF. DNA of the CDR3: TGTGCCAGCAGTGAAGGTGGCGGGAAGGTCTATGGCTACACCTTC.

V gene TRBV6-1 combines with J gene TRBJ2-7; TRBD1 matches 8 bases. CDR1 and CDR2 from the germline V gene are MNHNS and SASEGT. The trim removed 1 base at V and 9 bases at J, leaving 8 bases unmatched. The CDR3 length is 14 residues. The CDR3 sequence is CASSEVPGGSRQYF. The CDR3 DNA follows: TGTGCCAGCAGTGAAGTGCCAGGGGGCTCTAGGCAGTACTTC.

This chain joins TRBV24-1 and TRBJ2-1; 15 bases fit TRBD2. CDR1 is KGHDR and CDR2 is SFDVKD in the germline V gene. The CDR3 contains 16 residues. The ends lost 4 bases at V and 8 bases at J; junction bases unmatched: 5. The chain's CDR3 is CATSEPGLAGGHEQFF. CDR3 DNA: TGTGCCACCAGTGAACCCGGACTAGCGGGAGGGCATGAGCAGTTCTTC.

This chain joins TRBV3-1 (or the pseudogene TRBV3-2) and TRBJ1-5; TRBD1 might be the D (5 bases). Between the trimmed V and J ends, which lost 0 bases and 4 bases, there was a span of 13 bases. There are 16 residues in the CDR3. Germline V gene data show CDR1 as LGHDT and CDR2 as YNNKEL (reference sequence). The CDR3 DNA reads TGTGCCAGCAGCCAAGACCCCCCAGGGATTAATCAGCCCCAGCATTTT. This translates into CASSQDPPGINQPQHF.

The rearrangement uses TRBV4-1 and TRBJ1-4; TRBD1 might be the D (6 bases). Germline values: CDR1 MGHRA, CDR2 YSYEKL. Between the trimmed V and J ends, which lost 1 base and 3 bases, there was a span of 12 bases. This CDR3 has 16 amino acids. The CDR3 protein is CASSQVFGQSNEKLFF. Here the CDR3 DNA reads TGCGCCAGCAGCCAAGTTTTCGGACAGTCTAATGAAAAACTGTTTTTT.

V and J are TRBV6-1 and TRBJ2-7; TRBD2 agrees at 7 bases. The CDR3 length is 19 residues. Unmatched junction bases numbered 19, after V lost 4 bases and J lost 1 base. CDR1 and CDR2 from the germline V gene are MNHNS and SASEGT. The chain's CDR3 is CASSASGGRGGLISYEQYF. Written as DNA, the CDR3 is TGTGCCAGCAGTGCTTCGGGGGGTAGGGGCGGGCTTATTTCCTACGAGCAGTACTTC.

This chain connects TRBV3-1 (or the pseudogene TRBV3-2) to TRBJ1-3, with 8 bases that match TRBD1. The CDR3 spans 16 residues. J lost 3 bases, V lost 4 bases, and 8 bases had no gene match. Germline V lookup: CDR1 LGHDT, CDR2 YNNKEL (reference sequence). This CDR3 reads CASSPTSTGVGNTIYF. Written as DNA, the CDR3 is TGTGCCAGCAGCCCCACCTCGACAGGGGTTGGAAACACCATATATTTT.

The chain employs TRBV6-6 and TRBJ1-6; maybe TRBD1 (6 bases). V lost 6 bases, J lost 9 bases, and 15 bases lay in between. CDR1 and CDR2 (germline): MNHNY, SVGAGI (reference sequence). This CDR3 has 14 residues. The CDR3: CASRSTGGASPLHF. The CDR3 DNA reads TGTGCCAGCAGGTCGACAGGAGGCGCTTCACCCCTCCACTTT.

J is TRBJ2-1 and V is TRBV3-1 (or the pseudogene TRBV3-2); TRBD1 matches 7 bases. Germline CDR1 and CDR2: LGHDT and YNNKEL (reference sequence). J was trimmed by 0 bases and V by 6 bases; bases with no gene match: 5. This CDR3 region has 15 residues. CDR3 residues: CASSLDRASYNEQFF. The CDR3 DNA is TGTGCCAGCAGTCTCGACAGGGCCTCCTACAATGAGCAGTTCTTC.